This T cell receptor beta chain was identified in a study of regulatory T cells in long-lasting Graves disease. Germline CDR1 is MNHNS and CDR2 is SASEGT. The CDR3 spans 14 residues. The V and J ends lost 4 bases and 0 bases respectively, with 7 bases between them. Study observations and caveats: Tissue studied was limited to peripheral blood, excluding thyroid tissue. Among persistent patients, a larger number of public clonotypes were shared (about 3,000) than among newly diagnosed patients (about 970).

This clonotype was recorded many times. Its antigen is unknown. Arm-PCR of CDR3 regions with iRepertoire HTBI primers generated TCR beta libraries. Each CDR3 protein is one row after TCRdb ran MiXCR on the multiplex PCR reads. The sample contains about 470,000 distinct CDR3 sequences, less than 25% of which appear only once. The time point denotes: persistent/refractory GD, antithyroid drugs over 5 years with positive TRAb. PBMCs were the source of the RNA used for TCR sequencing. Peripheral blood, around 9 milliliters per patient, was collected in EDTA tubes. This receptor was identified in a female donor with Graves disease. The sample consisted of peripheral blood mononuclear cells (PBMCs), taken when the disease was refractory, from a patient treated with antithyroid drugs. The chain employs TRBV6-1 and TRBJ2-1, with no clear D. The CDR3, as DNA: TGTGCCAGCAGTGGCGGAAGCTCCTACAATGAGCAGTTCTTC. It yields the protein CASSGGSSYNEQFF.